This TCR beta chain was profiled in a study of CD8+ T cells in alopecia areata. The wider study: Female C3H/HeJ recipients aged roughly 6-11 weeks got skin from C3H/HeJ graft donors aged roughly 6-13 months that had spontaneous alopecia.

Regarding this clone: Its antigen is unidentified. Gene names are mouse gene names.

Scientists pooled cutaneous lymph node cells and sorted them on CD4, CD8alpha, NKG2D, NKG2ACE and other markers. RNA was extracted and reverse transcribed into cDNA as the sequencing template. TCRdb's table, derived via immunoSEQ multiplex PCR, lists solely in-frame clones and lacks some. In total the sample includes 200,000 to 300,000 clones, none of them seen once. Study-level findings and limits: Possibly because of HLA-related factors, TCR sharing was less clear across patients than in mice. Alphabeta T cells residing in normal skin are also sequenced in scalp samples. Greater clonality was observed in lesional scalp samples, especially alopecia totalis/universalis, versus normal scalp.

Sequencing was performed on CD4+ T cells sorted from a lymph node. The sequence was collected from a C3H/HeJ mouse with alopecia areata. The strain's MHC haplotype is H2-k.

The part of the CDR3 DNA that was read is TGTGCCAGCAGCCAAGGACTGGGGGGAGGAGAC. This gives the protein CASSQGLGGGD. The CDR3 as a whole reads CASSQGLGGGDTQYF. The genes are TRBV5 and TRBJ2-5; the match to TRBD2 covers 10 bases. The CDR3 end is not reached by the read, which stops 4 residues before it; the germline J gene fills it in. The length of the CDR3 is 15 residues. The germline V gene encodes CDR1 LGHNA and CDR2 YNLKQL (reference sequence).